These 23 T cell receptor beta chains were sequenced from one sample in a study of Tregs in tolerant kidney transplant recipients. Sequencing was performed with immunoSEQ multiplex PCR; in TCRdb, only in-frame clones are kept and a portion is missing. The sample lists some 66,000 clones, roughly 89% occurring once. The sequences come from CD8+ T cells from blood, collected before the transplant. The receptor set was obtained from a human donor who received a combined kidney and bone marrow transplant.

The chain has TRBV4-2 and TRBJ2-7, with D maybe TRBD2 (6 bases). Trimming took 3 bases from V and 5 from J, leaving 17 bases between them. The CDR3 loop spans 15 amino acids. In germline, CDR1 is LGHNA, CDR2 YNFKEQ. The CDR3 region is CASSQSTGVSNEQYF. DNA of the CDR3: TGTGCCAGCAGCCAGTCTACGGGAGTGTCAAACGAGCAGTACTTC.

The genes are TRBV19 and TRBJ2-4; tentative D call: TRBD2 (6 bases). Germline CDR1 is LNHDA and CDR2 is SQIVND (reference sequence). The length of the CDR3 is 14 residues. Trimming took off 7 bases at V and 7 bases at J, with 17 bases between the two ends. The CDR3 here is CASNPLEGRNIQYF. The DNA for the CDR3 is TGTGCCAGTAACCCCCTGGAGGGTAGGAACATTCAGTACTTC.

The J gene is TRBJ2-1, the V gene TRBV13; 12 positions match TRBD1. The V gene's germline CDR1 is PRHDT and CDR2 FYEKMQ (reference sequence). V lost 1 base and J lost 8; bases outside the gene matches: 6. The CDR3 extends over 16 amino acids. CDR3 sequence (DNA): TGTGCCAGCAGCTTAGAAGGGACAGGGGGCTTGGATGAGCAGTTCTTC. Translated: CASSLEGTGGLDEQFF.

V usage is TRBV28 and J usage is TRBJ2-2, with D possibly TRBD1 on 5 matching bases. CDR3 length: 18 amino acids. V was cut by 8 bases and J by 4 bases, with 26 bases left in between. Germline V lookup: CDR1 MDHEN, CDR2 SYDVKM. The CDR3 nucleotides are TGTGCCAGCCACGCCAACGTAGGACAACAATCCTTCACCGGGGAGCTGTTTTTT. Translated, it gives CASHANVGQQSFTGELFF.

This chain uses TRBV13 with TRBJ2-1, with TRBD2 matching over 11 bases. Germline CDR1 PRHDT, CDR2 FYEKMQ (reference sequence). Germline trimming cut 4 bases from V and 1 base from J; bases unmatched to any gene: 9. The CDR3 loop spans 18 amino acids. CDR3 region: CASSSTGTSGRSYNEQFF. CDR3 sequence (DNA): TGTGCCAGCAGCTCGACCGGGACTAGCGGAAGATCCTACAATGAGCAGTTCTTC.

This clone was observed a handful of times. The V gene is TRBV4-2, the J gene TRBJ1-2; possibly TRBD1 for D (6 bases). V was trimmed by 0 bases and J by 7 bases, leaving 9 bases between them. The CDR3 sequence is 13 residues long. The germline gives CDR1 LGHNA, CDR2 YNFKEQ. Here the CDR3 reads CASSQDTRGGYTF. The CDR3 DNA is TGTGCCAGCAGCCAAGATACCAGGGGTGGCTACACCTTC.

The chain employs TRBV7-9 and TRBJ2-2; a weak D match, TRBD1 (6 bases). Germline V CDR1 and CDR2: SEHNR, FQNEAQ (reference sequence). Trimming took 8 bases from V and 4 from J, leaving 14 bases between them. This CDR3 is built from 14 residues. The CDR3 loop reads CASAHRVATGELFF. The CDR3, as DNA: TGTGCCAGCGCCCACAGGGTAGCCACCGGGGAGCTGTTTTTT.

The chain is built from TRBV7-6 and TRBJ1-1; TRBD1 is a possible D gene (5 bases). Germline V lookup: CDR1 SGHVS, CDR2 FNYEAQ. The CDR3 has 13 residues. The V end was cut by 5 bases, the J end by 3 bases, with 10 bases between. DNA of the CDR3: TGTGCCAGCAGCCGGGGGATTTACACTGAAGCTTTCTTT. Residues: CASSRGIYTEAFF.

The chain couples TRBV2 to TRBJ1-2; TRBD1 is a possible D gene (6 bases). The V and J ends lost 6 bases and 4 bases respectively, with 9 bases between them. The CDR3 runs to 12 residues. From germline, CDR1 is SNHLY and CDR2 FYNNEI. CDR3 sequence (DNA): TGTGCCAGCAGGCAGACAGGCTATGGCTACACCTTC. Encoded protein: CASRQTGYGYTF.

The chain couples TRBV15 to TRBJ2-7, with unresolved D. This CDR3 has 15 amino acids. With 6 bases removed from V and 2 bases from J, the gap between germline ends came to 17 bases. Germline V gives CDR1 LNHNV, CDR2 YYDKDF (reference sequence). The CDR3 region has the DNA TGTGCCACCAGTGAGTACATCGAGGCCCCCTACGAGCAGTACTTC. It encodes CATSEYIEAPYEQYF.

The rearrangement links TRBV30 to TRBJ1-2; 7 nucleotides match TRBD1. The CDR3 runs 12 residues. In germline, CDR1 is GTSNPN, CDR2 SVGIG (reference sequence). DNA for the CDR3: TGTGCGTGCAGGGGGACGAAGGGTGGCTACACCTTC. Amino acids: CACRGTKGGYTF.

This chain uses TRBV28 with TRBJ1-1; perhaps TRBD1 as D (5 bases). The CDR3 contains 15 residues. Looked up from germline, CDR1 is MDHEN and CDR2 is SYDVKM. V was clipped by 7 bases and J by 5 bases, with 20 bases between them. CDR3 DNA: TGTGCCAGCAACCCGGGGGTTGGGATGGGGACTGAAGCTTTCTTT. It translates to CASNPGVGMGTEAFF.

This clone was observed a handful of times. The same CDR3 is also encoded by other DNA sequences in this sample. The CDR3 region has the DNA TGTGCCAGCAGCGTAGTGGCTAGCGGGGGCACAGATACGCAGTATTTT. Translation: CASSVVASGGTDTQYF. The V call is TRBV9, the J call TRBJ2-3; 9 bases align to TRBD2. The germline CDR1 and CDR2 sequences are SGDLS and YYNGEE. The CDR3 is 16 amino acids. V lost 0 bases and J lost 1; bases outside the gene matches: 3.

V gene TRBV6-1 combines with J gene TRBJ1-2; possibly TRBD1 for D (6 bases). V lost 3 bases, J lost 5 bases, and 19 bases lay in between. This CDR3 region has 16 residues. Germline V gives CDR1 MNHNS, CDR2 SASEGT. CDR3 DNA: TGTGCCAGCAGTGAGGACAGTCCAATCTCTCTATATGGCTACACCTTC. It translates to CASSEDSPISLYGYTF.

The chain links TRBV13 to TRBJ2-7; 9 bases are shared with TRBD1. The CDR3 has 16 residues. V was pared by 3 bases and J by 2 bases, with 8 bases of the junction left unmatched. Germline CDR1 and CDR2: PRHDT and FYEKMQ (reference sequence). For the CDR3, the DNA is TGTGCCAGCAGCTTGGCCCCCGGGACAGGGCCCTACGAGCAGTACTTC. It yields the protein CASSLAPGTGPYEQYF.

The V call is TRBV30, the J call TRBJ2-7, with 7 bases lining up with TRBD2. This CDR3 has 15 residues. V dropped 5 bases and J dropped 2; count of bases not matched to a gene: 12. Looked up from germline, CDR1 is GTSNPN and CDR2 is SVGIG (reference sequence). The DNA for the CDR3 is TGTGCCTGGGTGGGGCCGGGCCGGGAGGCCTACGAGCAGTACTTC. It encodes CAWVGPGREAYEQYF.

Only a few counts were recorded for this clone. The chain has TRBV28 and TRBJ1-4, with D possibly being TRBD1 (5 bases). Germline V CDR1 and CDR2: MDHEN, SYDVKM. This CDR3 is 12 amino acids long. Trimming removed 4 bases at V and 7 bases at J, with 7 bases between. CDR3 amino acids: CASSWGGEKLFF. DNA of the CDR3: TGTGCCAGCAGTTGGGGGGGTGAAAAACTGTTTTTT.

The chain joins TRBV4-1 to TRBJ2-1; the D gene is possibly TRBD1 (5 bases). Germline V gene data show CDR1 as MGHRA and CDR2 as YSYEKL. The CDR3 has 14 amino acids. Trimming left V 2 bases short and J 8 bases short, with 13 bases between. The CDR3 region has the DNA TGCGCCAGCAGCCAACCCCAGGGATACGATGAGCAGTTCTTC. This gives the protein CASSQPQGYDEQFF.

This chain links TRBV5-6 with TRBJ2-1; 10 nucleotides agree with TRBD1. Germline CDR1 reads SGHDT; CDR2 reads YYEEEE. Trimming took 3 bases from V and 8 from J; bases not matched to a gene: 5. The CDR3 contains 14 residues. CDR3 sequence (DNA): TGTGCCAGCAGCTGGGGGACAGGGGTGCATGAGCAGTTCTTC. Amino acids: CASSWGTGVHEQFF. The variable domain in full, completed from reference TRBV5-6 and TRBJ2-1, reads DAGVTQSPTHLIKTRGQQVTLRCSPKSGHDTVSWYQQALGQGPQFIFQYYEEEERQRGNFPDRFSGHQFPNYSSELNVNALLLGDSALYLCASSWGTGVHEQFFGPGTRLTVL.

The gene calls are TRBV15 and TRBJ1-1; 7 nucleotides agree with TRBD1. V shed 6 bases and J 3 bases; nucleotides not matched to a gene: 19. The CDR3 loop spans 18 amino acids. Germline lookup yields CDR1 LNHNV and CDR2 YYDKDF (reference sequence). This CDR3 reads CATRRQGVISRADTEAFF. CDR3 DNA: TGTGCCACCAGAAGGCAGGGGGTTATCTCTAGGGCGGACACTGAAGCTTTCTTT.

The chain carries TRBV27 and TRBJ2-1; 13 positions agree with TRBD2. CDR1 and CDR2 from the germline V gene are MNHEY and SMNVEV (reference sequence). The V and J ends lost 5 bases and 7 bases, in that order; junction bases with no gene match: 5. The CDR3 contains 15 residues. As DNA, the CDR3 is TGTGCCAGCAGTGTGGGACTAGCGGGGTGGAATGAGCAGTTCTTC. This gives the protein CASSVGLAGWNEQFF.

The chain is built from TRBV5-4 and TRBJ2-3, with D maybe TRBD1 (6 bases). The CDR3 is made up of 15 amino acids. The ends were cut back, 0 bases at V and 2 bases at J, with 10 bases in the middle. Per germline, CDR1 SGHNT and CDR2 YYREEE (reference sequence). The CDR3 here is CASSLAGEYTDTQYF. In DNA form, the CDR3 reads TGTGCCAGCAGCTTGGCAGGGGAATACACAGATACGCAGTATTTT.

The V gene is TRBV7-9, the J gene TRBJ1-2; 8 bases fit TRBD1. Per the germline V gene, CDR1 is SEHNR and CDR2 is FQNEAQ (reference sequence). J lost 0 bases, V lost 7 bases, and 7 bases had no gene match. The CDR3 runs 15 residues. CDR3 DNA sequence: TGTGCCAGCACCTACGGGACAGGATCTAACTATGGCTACACCTTC. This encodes CASTYGTGSNYGYTF. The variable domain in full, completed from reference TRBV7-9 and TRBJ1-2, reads DTGVSQNPRHKITKRGQNVTFRCDPISEHNRLYWYRQTLGQGPEFLTYFQNEAQLEKSRLLSDRFSAERPKGSFSTLEIQRTEQGDSAMYLCASTYGTGSNYGYTFGSGTRLTVV.